A single sample is the source of the 16 T cell receptor beta chains below, sequenced in a study of radiation and T cells in renal cell carcinoma. Time point here: baseline pretreatment blood. Treatment: 15 Gy SBRT to primary tumor, nephrectomy 4 weeks later. The method was immunoSEQ multiplex PCR; TCRdb's version includes in-frame clones alone and lacks a portion of them. The profile shows 100,000 to 150,000 clones, about four fifths of them singletons. Sequencing used blood, obtained from a patient whose treatment included radiotherapy and nephrectomy. Source of these receptors: a woman aged 55-69 years with renal cell carcinoma.

The V gene is TRBV14, the J gene TRBJ2-3; D may match TRBD1 or TRBD2 (5 bases each). The germline V and J ends were trimmed by 4 bases and 1 base, with 18 bases remaining between them. CDR3 length equals 17 residues. Germline V gives CDR1 SGHDN, CDR2 FVKESK. The CDR3 nucleotides are TGTGCCAGCAGCCTTAACCGGGGCCAGAGAGGCACAGATACGCAGTATTTT. It codes for CASSLNRGQRGTDTQYF.

The V and J genes are TRBV5-8 and TRBJ1-1; no definite D call. This CDR3 spans 13 amino acids. The germline V gene encodes CDR1 SGHTS and CDR2 YDEGEE. Trimming removed 2 bases from V and 0 bases from J, with 5 bases in between. The CDR3 DNA follows: TGTGCCAGCAGCTTTTCGGTGAACACTGAAGCTTTCTTT. It encodes CASSFSVNTEAFF.

J is TRBJ2-7 and V is TRBV5-1; D not resolved. This CDR3 contains 12 residues. The germline gives CDR1 SGHRS, CDR2 YFSETQ. The V and J ends lost 0 bases and 4 bases respectively, with 5 bases between them. The CDR3 protein is CASSLEGYEQYF. In nucleotides, the CDR3 is TGCGCCAGCAGCTTGGAAGGTTACGAGCAGTACTTC.

On this clone itself: This is likely a read error, given that the CDR3 carries no conserved phenylalanine or tryptophan at its end. The V and J genes are TRBV2 and TRBJ1-1; no definite D call. Trimming removed 6 bases at V and 5 bases at J, with 10 bases between. Germline CDR1 SNHLY, CDR2 FYNNEI. The CDR3 extends over 12 amino acids. The CDR3 protein is CASRHSRTEAFL. CDR3 DNA sequence: TGTGCCAGCAGACACTCGAGAACTGAAGCTTTCCTT.

The chain uses TRBV5-1 and TRBJ1-4; D gene unclear. Per the germline V gene, CDR1 is SGHRS and CDR2 is YFSETQ. V shed 0 bases and J shed 0 bases, with 3 bases lying between them. The CDR3 is 14 residues long. The CDR3 reads CASSLDATNEKLFF. CDR3 DNA sequence: TGCGCCAGCAGCTTGGACGCAACTAATGAAAAACTGTTTTTT.

This clone was detected only once. The J gene is TRBJ1-2, the V gene TRBV5-1, with D hard to call. The germline gives CDR1 SGHRS, CDR2 YFSETQ. Trimming left V 0 bases short and J 6 bases short, with 9 bases between. This CDR3 spans 13 amino acids. Here the CDR3 reads CASSLGQANGYTF. CDR3 DNA sequence: TGCGCCAGCAGCTTGGGGCAGGCTAATGGCTACACCTTC.

The J gene is TRBJ2-7, the V gene TRBV6-1; 11 nucleotides line up with TRBD1. V trimming: 0 bases; J trimming: 2 bases; junction bases outside the gene matches: 3. This CDR3 has 16 amino acids. Germline V gene data show CDR1 as MNHNS and CDR2 as SASEGT. Here the CDR3 DNA reads TGTGCCAGCAGTGAAGCGGGGGGACAGGGGGCCTACGAGCAGTACTTC. It yields the protein CASSEAGGQGAYEQYF.

The chain has TRBV7-3 and TRBJ2-3; TRBD1 might be the D (6 bases). The CDR3 runs 14 residues. Germline lookup yields CDR1 SGHTA and CDR2 FQGTGA. V gave up 3 bases and J gave up 1 base, with 8 bases separating them. This CDR3 reads CASSLSGGTDTQYF. The CDR3 nucleotides read TGTGCCAGCAGCTTGTCAGGGGGCACAGATACGCAGTATTTT.

The chain combines TRBV19 with TRBJ1-2; 7 bases line up with TRBD1. CDR3 size: 14 residues. Trimming removed 7 bases from V and 4 bases from J; junction bases left unmatched: 9. From germline, CDR1 is LNHDA and CDR2 SQIVND (reference sequence). CDR3 loop: CASTPQGVAYGYTF. The DNA for the CDR3 is TGTGCCAGTACTCCCCAGGGGGTGGCCTATGGCTACACCTTC.

The chain carries TRBV7-8 and TRBJ2-3; possibly TRBD1 for D (5 bases). CDR1 is SGHVS, CDR2 FQNEAQ, per germline. This CDR3 spans 18 amino acids. The V and J ends lost 2 bases and 6 bases respectively, with 24 bases between them. CDR3 DNA sequence: TGTGCCAGCAGCTTATTGGTAGTAGCTAGGGGATTAAGGGATACGCAGTATTTT. Protein: CASSLLVVARGLRDTQYF.

The chain has TRBV5-4 and TRBJ2-1; no reliable D call. CDR1 and CDR2 (germline): SGHNT, YYREEE (reference sequence). The CDR3 covers 16 residues. Trimming removed 0 bases at V and 0 bases at J, with 10 bases between. Written as DNA, the CDR3 is TGTGCCAGCAGCTTGGAAGGATCGAGCTCCTACAATGAGCAGTTCTTC. Its translation is CASSLEGSSSYNEQFF. The full variable domain, in which reference TRBV5-4 and TRBJ2-1 provide the parts outside the CDR3, is ETGVTQSPTHLIKTRGQQVTLRCSSQSGHNTVSWYQQALGQGPQFIFQYYREEENGRGNFPPRFSGLQFPNYSSELNVNALELDDSALYLCASSLEGSSSYNEQFFGPGTRLTVL.

The V gene is TRBV7-9, the J gene TRBJ2-7; 14 positions match TRBD2. The CDR3 is made up of 16 amino acids. V shed 7 bases and J 7 bases; nucleotides not matched to a gene: 12. The V gene's germline CDR1 is SEHNR and CDR2 FQNEAQ (reference sequence). The CDR3 sequence is CASNIPGLAGGGEQYF. CDR3 in DNA: TGTGCCAGCAACATCCCTGGACTAGCGGGAGGAGGGGAGCAGTACTTC.

The V gene is TRBV5-5, the J gene TRBJ1-1; possible D gene TRBD1, 6 bases. The CDR3 extends over 14 amino acids. CDR1 is SGHKS, CDR2 YYEKEE, per germline (reference sequence). V dropped 0 bases and J dropped 5 bases, with 11 bases sitting between them. The CDR3 DNA is TGTGCCAGCAGCTTGGTTTCAGGGGTGACTGAAGCTTTCTTT. This gives the protein CASSLVSGVTEAFF.

This clone was seen just once. The V gene is TRBV6-5, the J gene TRBJ1-3; D is undetermined. Germline V CDR1 and CDR2: MNHEY, SVGAGI. CDR3 size: 15 residues. V lost 8 bases and J lost 0, with 14 bases in between. CDR3 in amino acids: CASRRSESSGNTIYF. CDR3 in DNA: TGTGCCAGCCGAAGGTCGGAGAGCTCTGGAAACACCATATATTTT.

Turning to this clone: The same CDR3 also results from other DNA sequences found in this sample. V and J are TRBV11-2 and TRBJ1-6; possibly TRBD1 for D (5 bases). The CDR3 loop spans 15 amino acids. V shed 0 bases and J shed 7 bases, with 10 bases lying between them. Looked up from germline, CDR1 is SGHAT and CDR2 is FQNNGV. The CDR3 protein is CASSLDPGPNSPLHF. The CDR3 nucleotides are TGTGCCAGCAGCTTAGATCCAGGGCCGAATTCACCCCTCCACTTT.

V is TRBV9 and J is TRBJ1-2, with 7 positions matching TRBD1. CDR3 length equals 14 residues. Germline V gene data show CDR1 as SGDLS and CDR2 as YYNGEE. V lost 3 bases to trimming and J lost 4 bases; unmatched junction nucleotides: 6. The CDR3 sequence is CASSAYGTAYGYTF. The CDR3 DNA is TGTGCCAGCAGCGCCTACGGGACAGCCTATGGCTACACCTTC.